The 6 T cell receptor beta chains in this list originate from one sample, sequenced in a study of cytomegalovirus exposure and HLA in healthy donors. With 60 Vbeta and 13 Jbeta primers, the PCR was carried out. Sequencing was performed with immunoSEQ multiplex PCR; in TCRdb, only in-frame clones are kept and a portion is missing. The data contain around 110,000 clones, roughly three quarters of them singletons. Sequenced material: PBMCs. These TCRs come from a woman aged 18-30 years in good health and CMV-seronegative.

This clone was seen just once. This chain joins TRBV5-1 and TRBJ1-2, with 9 bases identical to TRBD1. V shed 0 bases, J shed 3 bases, and the junction held 0 bases outside the gene matches. Germline CDR1 is SGHRS and CDR2 is YFSETQ. This CDR3 contains 14 residues. The CDR3 sequence: CASSLGQGDYGYTF. Written as DNA, the CDR3 is TGCGCCAGCAGCTTGGGACAGGGGGACTATGGCTACACCTTC.

This clone came up a few times. The chain combines TRBV6-1 with TRBJ1-5; D gene unclear. The ends were cut back, 0 bases at V and 7 bases at J, with 13 bases in the middle. Looked up from germline, CDR1 is MNHNS and CDR2 is SASEGT. This CDR3 contains 15 residues. In DNA form, the CDR3 reads TGTGCCAGCAGTGAAGCTCGTAAGGGAGGGCAGCCCCAGCATTTT. This encodes CASSEARKGGQPQHF.

The chain links TRBV11-3 to TRBJ2-3; maybe TRBD1 (6 bases). V was trimmed by 4 bases and J by 0 bases, leaving 11 bases between them. CDR1 and CDR2 from the germline V gene are SGHNT and YENEEA. The CDR3 is 15 amino acids. In nucleotides, the CDR3 is TGTGCCAGCAGCTCAACAGGGCATAGCACAGATACGCAGTATTTT. It codes for CASSSTGHSTDTQYF. The full variable domain, rest sourced from reference TRBV11-3 and TRBJ2-3, is EAGVVQSPRYKIIEKKQPVAFWCNPISGHNTLYWYLQNLGQGPELLIRYENEEAVDDSQLPKDRFSAERLKGVDSTLKIQPAELGDSAVYLCASSSTGHSTDTQYFGPGTRLTVL.

This clone was detected only a few times. The V and J genes are TRBV19 and TRBJ2-7; weak D call: TRBD2 (5 bases). V was clipped by 7 bases and J by 2 bases, with 15 bases between them. Germline CDR1 is LNHDA and CDR2 is SQIVND (reference sequence). This CDR3 comprises 14 residues. DNA for the CDR3: TGTGCCAGTAAAGATCGCGGGTACCCCTACGAGCAGTACTTC. It encodes CASKDRGYPYEQYF.

This clone was counted once. This sequence joins TRBV15 and TRBJ1-6; D is possibly TRBD1 (5 bases). The CDR3 length is 14 residues. V lost 5 bases and J lost 9, with 14 bases in between. Looked up from germline, CDR1 is LNHNV and CDR2 is YYDKDF (reference sequence). Here the CDR3 reads CATSGDRGISPLHF. The CDR3 bases are TGTGCCACCAGCGGTGATAGGGGAATTTCACCCCTCCACTTT.

This clone was detected only once. J is TRBJ2-1 and V is TRBV5-6; 9 nucleotides match TRBD1. The CDR3 runs 13 residues. Germline V gives CDR1 SGHDT, CDR2 YYEEEE. The J segment lost 6 bases and the V segment lost 4 bases, leaving 2 bases of the junction unmatched. CDR3 loop: CASSGDRANEQFF. DNA for the CDR3: TGTGCCAGCAGCGGGGACAGGGCCAATGAGCAGTTCTTC.